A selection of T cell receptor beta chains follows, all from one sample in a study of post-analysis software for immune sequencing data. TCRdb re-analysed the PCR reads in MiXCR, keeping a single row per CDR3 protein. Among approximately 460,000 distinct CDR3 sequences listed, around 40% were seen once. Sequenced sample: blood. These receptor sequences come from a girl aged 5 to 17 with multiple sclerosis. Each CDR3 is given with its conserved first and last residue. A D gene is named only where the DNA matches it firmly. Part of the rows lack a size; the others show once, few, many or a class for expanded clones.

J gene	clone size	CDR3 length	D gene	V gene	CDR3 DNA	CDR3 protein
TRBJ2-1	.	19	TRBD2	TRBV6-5	TGTGCCAGCAGTTACACTCTCCTCACTAGCGGGAGGGCCTCCAATGAGCAGTTCTTC	CASSYTLLTSGRASNEQFF
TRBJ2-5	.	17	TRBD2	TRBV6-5	TGTGCCAGCAGTTACTCTCTCGTGGGCGGGAGAGTGGAGACCCAGTACTTC	CASSYSLVGGRVETQYF
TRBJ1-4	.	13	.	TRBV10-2	TGCGCCAGCAGTCCGGGGAGGGATGAAAAACTGTTTTTT	CASSPGRDEKLFF
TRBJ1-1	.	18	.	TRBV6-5	TGTGCCAGCAGTTACTCTCCCCCGACGAGGGGGGAGAACACTGAAGCTTTCTTT	CASSYSPPTRGENTEAFF
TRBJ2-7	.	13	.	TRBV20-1	TGCAGTGCTATCAGTTATAGCTCCTACGAGCAGTACTTC	CSAISYSSYEQYF
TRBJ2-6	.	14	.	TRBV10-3	TGTGCCATCAGGGGGAGCTCTGGGGCCAACGTCCTGACTTTC	CAIRGSSGANVLTF
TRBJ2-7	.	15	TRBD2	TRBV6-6	TGTGCCAGCAGTTGGTTAGCGGGAGAGTCCTACGAGCAGTACTTC	CASSWLAGESYEQYF
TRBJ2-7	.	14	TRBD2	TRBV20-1	TGCAGTGCACCGCGGGACTACCAGGGCTACGAGCAGTACTTC	CSAPRDYQGYEQYF
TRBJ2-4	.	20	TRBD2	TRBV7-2	TGTGCCAGCAGCTTAGAGTTGGCTAGCGGAACTAAACTAGCCAAAAACATTCAGTACTTC	CASSLELASGTKLAKNIQYF
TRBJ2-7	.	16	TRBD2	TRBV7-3	TGTGCCAGCAGCTTAAATGGACTAGCGGGAGGGAATGAGCAGTACTTC	CASSLNGLAGGNEQYF
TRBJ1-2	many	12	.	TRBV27	TGTGCCAGCAGTTTGAAAGGCTATGGCTACACCTTC	CASSLKGYGYTF
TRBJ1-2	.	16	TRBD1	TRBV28	TGTGCCAGCAGTTCTTCAGGGGGCGCGAGGAACTATGGCTACACCTTC	CASSSSGGARNYGYTF
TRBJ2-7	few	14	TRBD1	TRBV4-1	TGCGCCAGCAGTAACAGGGGTGAGGAATACGAGCAGTACTTC	CASSNRGEEYEQYF
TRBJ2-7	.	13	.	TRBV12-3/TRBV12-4	TGTGCCAGCAGCCTGGACACCCCCGGCGAGCAGTACTTC	CASSLDTPGEQYF
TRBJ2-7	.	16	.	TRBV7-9	TGTGCCAGCAGCCCGTTTTTGGAGGGGGGCTCCTACGAGCAGTACTTC	CASSPFLEGGSYEQYF